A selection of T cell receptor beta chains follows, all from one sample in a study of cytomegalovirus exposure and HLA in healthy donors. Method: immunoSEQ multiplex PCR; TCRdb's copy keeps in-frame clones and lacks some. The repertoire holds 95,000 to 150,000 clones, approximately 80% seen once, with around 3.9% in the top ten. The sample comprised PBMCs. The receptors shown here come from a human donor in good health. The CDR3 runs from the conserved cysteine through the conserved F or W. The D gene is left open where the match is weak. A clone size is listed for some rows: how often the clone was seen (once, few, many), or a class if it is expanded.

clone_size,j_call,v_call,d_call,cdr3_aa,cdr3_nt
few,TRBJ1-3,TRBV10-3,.,CAISADRSSGNTIYF,TGTGCCATCAGTGCTGACAGGTCCTCTGGAAACACCATATATTTT
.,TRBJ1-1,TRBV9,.,CASSVGAGRGDTEAFF,TGTGCCAGCAGCGTAGGGGCGGGCAGGGGAGACACTGAAGCTTTCTTT
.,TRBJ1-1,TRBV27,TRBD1,CASSSDRTGINTEAFF,TGTGCCAGCAGTTCCGACCGGACAGGGATCAACACTGAAGCTTTCTTT
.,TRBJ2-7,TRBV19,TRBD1,CASSNRDRAPYEQYF,TGTGCCAGTTCAAACCGGGACAGGGCCCCCTACGAGCAGTACTTC
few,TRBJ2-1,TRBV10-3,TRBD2,CAISDAGTRHGNEQFF,TGTGCCATCAGTGACGCCGGGACTAGACATGGCAATGAGCAGTTCTTC
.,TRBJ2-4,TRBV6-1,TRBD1,CASFNPGGENIQYF,TGTGCCAGCTTTAATCCAGGGGGCGAAAACATTCAGTACTTC
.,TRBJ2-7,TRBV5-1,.,CASGLGDTSSYEQYF,TGCGCCAGCGGCTTGGGGGACACAAGCTCCTACGAGCAGTACTTC
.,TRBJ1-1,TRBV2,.,CASSGRVGVTEAFF,TGTGCCAGCAGTGGCAGGGTTGGGGTCACTGAAGCTTTCTTT
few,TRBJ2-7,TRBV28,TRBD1,CASRLTGNPYEQYF,TGTGCCAGCAGGTTGACAGGGAACCCCTACGAGCAGTACTTC
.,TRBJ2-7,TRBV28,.,CASSLSLGEQYF,TGTGCCAGCAGTTTATCCCTAGGAGAGCAGTACTTC
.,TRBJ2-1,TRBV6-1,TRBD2,CASSEGQIAGYNEQFF,TGTGCCAGCAGTGAAGGGCAGATAGCGGGGTACAATGAGCAGTTCTTC
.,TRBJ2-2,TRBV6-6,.,CASKKGENTGELFF,TGTGCCAGCAAAAAGGGGGAGAACACCGGGGAGCTGTTTTTT
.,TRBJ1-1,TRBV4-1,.,CASSPHRAVNTEAFF,TGCGCCAGCAGCCCGCACAGGGCGGTGAACACTGAAGCTTTCTTT
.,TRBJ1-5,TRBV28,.,CASSLAGVGQPQHF,TGTGCCAGCAGTTTAGCCGGGGTCGGGCAGCCCCAGCATTTT
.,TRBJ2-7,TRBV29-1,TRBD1,CSVRGQSYEQYF,TGCAGCGTCCGGGGACAGAGCTACGAGCAGTACTTC
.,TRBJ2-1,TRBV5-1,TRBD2,CASWGGTHNEQFF,TGCGCCAGCTGGGGGGGGACCCACAATGAGCAGTTCTTC
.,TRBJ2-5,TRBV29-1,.,CSVGFGAGETQYF,TGCAGCGTTGGATTTGGGGCCGGCGAGACCCAGTACTTC